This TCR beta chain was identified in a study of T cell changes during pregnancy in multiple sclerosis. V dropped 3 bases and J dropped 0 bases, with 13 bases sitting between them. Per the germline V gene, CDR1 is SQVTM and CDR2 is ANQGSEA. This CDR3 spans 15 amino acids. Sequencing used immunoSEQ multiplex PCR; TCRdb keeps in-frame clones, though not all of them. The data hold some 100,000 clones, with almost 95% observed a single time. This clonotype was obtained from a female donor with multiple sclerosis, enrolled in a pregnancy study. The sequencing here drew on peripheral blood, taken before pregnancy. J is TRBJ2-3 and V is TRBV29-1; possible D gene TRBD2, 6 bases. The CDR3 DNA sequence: TGCAGCGTTGAGGGGGACTTGTCTAGCACAGATACGCAGTATTTT. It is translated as CSVEGDLSSTDTQYF.